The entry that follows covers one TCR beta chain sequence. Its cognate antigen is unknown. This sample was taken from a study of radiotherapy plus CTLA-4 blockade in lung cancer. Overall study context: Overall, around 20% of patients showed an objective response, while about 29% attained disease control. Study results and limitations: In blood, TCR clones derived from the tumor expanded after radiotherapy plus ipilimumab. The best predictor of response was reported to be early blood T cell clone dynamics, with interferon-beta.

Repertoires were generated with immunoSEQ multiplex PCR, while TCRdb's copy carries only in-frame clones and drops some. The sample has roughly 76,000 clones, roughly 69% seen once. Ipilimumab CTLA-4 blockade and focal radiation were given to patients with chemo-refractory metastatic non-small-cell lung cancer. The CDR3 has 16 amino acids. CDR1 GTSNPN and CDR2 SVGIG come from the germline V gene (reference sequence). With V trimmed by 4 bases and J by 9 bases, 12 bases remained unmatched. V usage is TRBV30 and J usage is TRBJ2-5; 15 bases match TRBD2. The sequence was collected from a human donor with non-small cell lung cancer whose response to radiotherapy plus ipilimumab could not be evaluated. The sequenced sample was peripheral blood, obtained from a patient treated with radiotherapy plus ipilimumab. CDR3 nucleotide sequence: TGTGCCTGGAAAAAACTGGGACTAGCGGGAGGAGGTTCCCAGTACTTC. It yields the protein CAWKKLGLAGGGSQYF.